This T cell receptor (beta chain) appears in the sequencing data of a study of cytomegalovirus exposure and HLA in healthy donors. 60 Vbeta and 13 Jbeta primers were used in PCR. Clones were sequenced by immunoSEQ multiplex PCR, and TCRdb holds only the in-frame ones, with some missing. The sample holds about 110,000 clones; around 85% are singletons and the top ten take 2% to 2.5%. V gave up 4 bases and J gave up 2 bases, with 3 bases separating them. Germline V gene data show CDR1 as SGHNT and CDR2 as YYREEE (reference sequence). There are 11 residues in the CDR3. Sequences were obtained from PBMCs. This TCR came from a man between 25 and 39 years old in good health and CMV-seronegative. This chain links TRBV5-4 with TRBJ1-1; D unresolved. Written as DNA, the CDR3 is TGTGCCAGCAGCCTAAACACTGAAGCTTTCTTT. Residues: CASSLNTEAFF.